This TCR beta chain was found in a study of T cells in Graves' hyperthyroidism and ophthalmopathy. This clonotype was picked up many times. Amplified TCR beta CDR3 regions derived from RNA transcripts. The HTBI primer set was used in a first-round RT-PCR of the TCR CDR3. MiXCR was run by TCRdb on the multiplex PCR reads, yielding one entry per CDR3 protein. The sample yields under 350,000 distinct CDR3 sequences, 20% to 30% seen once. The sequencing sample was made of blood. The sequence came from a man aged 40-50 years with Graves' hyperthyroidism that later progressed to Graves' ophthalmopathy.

Written as DNA, the CDR3 is TGTGCCACCGGGGGAAGCCCTAGCTCCTACAATGAGCAGTTCTTC. Translated: CATGGSPSSYNEQFF. The rearrangement uses TRBV15 and TRBJ2-1; D may correspond to TRBD1 or TRBD2 (5 bases each). V was clipped by 8 bases and J by 0 bases, with 14 bases between them. CDR3 length: 15 residues. Germline values: CDR1 LNHNV, CDR2 YYDKDF (reference sequence).